This entry concerns a single T cell receptor beta chain. Its antigen target is currently unknown. No much larger clone is present one base from it, and per-base qualities are unavailable. The record originates from a study of blood T cell repertoires in COVID-19 (dated by TCRdb to 2018 to 2021). About the investigation overall: Collaborator samples came from the United States, Italy and Spain and covered acute and convalescent phases of COVID-19. The prospective study material was composed of cDNA or gDNA derived from T cells, B-cell-depleted T cells, or PBMCs. Deeply sampled blood TCRbeta repertoires from subjects exposed to, actively infected with, or recovered from COVID-19 were included in the dataset. The repertoires were released in a freely available public database intended as a resource for research on the immune response to SARS-CoV-2. The samples were drawn from two sources: the first 160 participants of the ongoing ImmuneRACE study, and 950 to 1,500 subjects contributed by 6 global collaborators. Sample metadata almost always included a de-identified subject ID, COVID-19 status, age in years and sex. Where HLA class I and class II types were available, the types were taken from metadata supplied by the sample provider, not from assay-based typing. Study-wide conclusions, independent of this receptor: The amount of clinical and demographic metadata varied by source and participant and was provided uncurated.

TCRbeta CDR3 regions were amplified from genomic DNA using the immunoSEQ Assay, a bias-controlled multiplex PCR. In the paper's pipeline: Within the assay, amplification of reference gene primers was used to estimate how many nucleated cells each sample contained. To quantify the absolute abundance of each unique TCRbeta CDR3 rearrangement, sequence reads were collapsed and filtered. For each sample, productive Simpson clonality was calculated as the square root of Simpson's diversity index over productive rearrangements. Held by TCRdb, this immuneACCESS table contains in-frame sequences only and omits some clones. Under half of the omission traces to an unresolved V gene where checked; the cause of the rest is unknown. That table furnishes V, J and clone size, whereas the DNA furnished D and trimming. Counted in this sample were tens of thousands of clones; about 81% of them appeared once. Of the sample, around 19% falls within the top ten clones.

Collaborating institutions collected whole blood in K2EDTA tubes following their own protocols. Collaborator samples were shipped for TCRbeta analysis as frozen whole blood, isolated PBMCs, or DNA extracted from either sample type. The receptor comes from a human donor in a cohort sampled during active COVID-19. Sample: peripheral blood.

The CDR3 region reads CATSTGTSRRYNEQFF. The base sequence is TGTGCCACCAGCACCGGGACTTCCAGGAGGTACAATGAGCAGTTCTTC. The chain employs TRBV15 and TRBJ2-1; 6 matching bases give a weak D call of TRBD2. The CDR3 spans 16 residues, from the cysteine through the phenylalanine. Only the CDR3 DNA is retained, 48 bases long and in frame from the first base. Sequences LNHNV (CDR1) and YYDKDF (CDR2) are obtained from the germline V gene (reference sequence). Trimming costs V 4 bases and J 4 bases, and their ends lie 17 bases apart. Joined to the reference TRBV15 and TRBJ2-1 proteins, this CDR3 gives the full variable domain: DAMVIQNPRYQVTQFGKPVTLSCSQTLNHNVMYWYQQKSSQAPKLLFHYYDKDFNNEADTPDNFQSRRPNTSFCFLDIRSPGLGDTAMYLCATSTGTSRRYNEQFFGPGTRLTVL.